The rows below give T cell receptor beta chains drawn from one sample of a study of blood T cell repertoires in COVID-19. Data came from immunoSEQ multiplex PCR; TCRdb stores just in-frame clones and leaves some out. This table has tens of thousands of clones, 81% appearing once. Material: peripheral blood. These receptors all stem from an elderly man with active or convalescent COVID-19. The CDR3 runs from the conserved cysteine through the conserved F or W.

j_call v_call cdr3_aa
TRBJ2-4 TRBV5-8 CASSLGQGAKNIQYF
TRBJ2-3 TRBV5-6 CASSSFRGSTDTQYF
TRBJ1-5 TRBV6-1 CASSAPGTGGAWSNQPQHF
TRBJ1-3 TRBV18 CASSPPDSRVTIYF
TRBJ1-4 TRBV19 CATRDRVKLFF
TRBJ1-4 TRBV7-9 CASSPYVEKLFF
TRBJ2-1 TRBV27 CASSFWTSGRDEQFF
TRBJ2-5 TRBV7-7 CASSVAGGPWETQYF
TRBJ2-1 TRBV11-2 CASSLQLRGDYNEQFF
TRBJ1-6 TRBV5-1 CASSLESSYNSPLHF
TRBJ1-5 TRBV15 CATSTEAGINQPQHF
TRBJ2-7 TRBV18 CASSPSTGGWEQYF
TRBJ2-2 TRBV7-8 CASTLPGLAGAGELFF
TRBJ2-7 TRBV29-1 CSVEIHRDKGYEQYF
TRBJ2-2 TRBV14 CASSLQAGPTGELFF
TRBJ1-5 TRBV27 CASSPYNQPQHF
TRBJ2-2 TRBV4-2 CASSQVLAGNTGELFF
TRBJ2-7 TRBV6-5 CASSPRTGVSNEQYF
TRBJ2-5 TRBV6-5 CASSYLAGKETQYF
TRBJ2-3 TRBV19 CASSMAGGRAPDTQYF
TRBJ1-3 TRBV7-9 CASSLRTGKTNTIYF